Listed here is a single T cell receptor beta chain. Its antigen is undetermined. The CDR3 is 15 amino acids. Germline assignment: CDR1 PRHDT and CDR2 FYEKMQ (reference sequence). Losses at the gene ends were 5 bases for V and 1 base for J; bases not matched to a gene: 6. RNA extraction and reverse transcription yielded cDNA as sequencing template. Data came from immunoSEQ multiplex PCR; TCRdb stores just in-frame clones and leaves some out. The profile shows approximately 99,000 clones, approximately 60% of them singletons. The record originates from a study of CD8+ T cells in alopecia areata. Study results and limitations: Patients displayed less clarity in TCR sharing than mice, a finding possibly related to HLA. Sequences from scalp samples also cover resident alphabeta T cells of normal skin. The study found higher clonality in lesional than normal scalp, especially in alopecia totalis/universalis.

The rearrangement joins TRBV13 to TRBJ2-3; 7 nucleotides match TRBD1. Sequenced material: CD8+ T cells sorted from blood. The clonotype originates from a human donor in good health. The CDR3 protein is CASSASGTGTDTQYF. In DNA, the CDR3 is TGTGCCAGCAGCGCATCCGGGACAGGCACAGATACGCAGTATTTT.